This T cell receptor (beta chain) was identified in a study of shared clonotypes between healthy human individuals. Overall study results and limits: The study generally estimated greater richness for naive than memory subsets. What limited the represented genetic and exposure-history diversity was the small number of donors.

Comments on this clone: Antigen: not known. Other DNA sequences in this specimen translate into the identical CDR3.

At the deep level, the assay was run. Here immunoSEQ multiplex PCR was the method, and the copy in TCRdb shows in-frame clones only, minus some. The sample contains hundreds of thousands of clones, over 65% of which appear only once. The CDR3 contains 14 residues. Trimming removed 5 bases at V and 4 bases at J, with 11 bases between. CDR1 and CDR2 from the germline V gene are SGHTA and FQGNSA. Input material: memory CD4+ T cells sorted from blood. Regarding subset: CD45RA-negative fraction. The chain recombines TRBV7-2 with TRBJ2-2, with D maybe TRBD2 (5 bases). The TCR sequence derives from a woman in her twenties or thirties in good health. The CDR3 loop is CASSLAAGTGELFF. The CDR3 coding sequence is TGTGCCAGCAGCCTGGCGGCGGGCACCGGGGAGCTGTTTTTT. The variable domain in full, completed from reference TRBV7-2 and TRBJ2-2, reads GAGVSQSPSNKVTEKGKDVELRCDPISGHTALYWYRQSLGQGLEFLIYFQGNSAPDKSGLPSDRFSAERTGGSVSTLTIQRTQQEDSAVYLCASSLAAGTGELFFGEGSRLTVL.